Below are 6 T cell receptor beta chains sequenced from a single sample in a study of cytomegalovirus exposure and HLA in healthy donors. The PCR made use of 60 Vbeta and 13 Jbeta primers. Profiled with immunoSEQ multiplex PCR; TCRdb holds only in-frame clones, not every one. The table records tens of thousands of clones, under 80% of them present only once. Sequencing input: PBMCs. The receptors here all came from a man between 60 and 75 years old in good health and CMV-seropositive.

The chain couples TRBV11-2 to TRBJ2-3; D unclear. There are 14 residues in the CDR3. Germline assignment: CDR1 SGHAT and CDR2 FQNNGV. V gave up 2 bases and J gave up 2 bases, with 8 bases separating them. The CDR3 loop is CASSLTTATDTQYF. The CDR3, as DNA: TGTGCCAGCAGCTTAACAACAGCCACAGATACGCAGTATTTT.

The CDR3 here is CASTPQGSDTQYF. In nucleotides, the CDR3 is TGTGCCAGCACCCCCCAGGGGTCGGATACGCAGTATTTT. The V call is TRBV7-9, the J call TRBJ2-3; possibly TRBD1 for D (6 bases). Germline CDR1 is SEHNR and CDR2 is FQNEAQ (reference sequence). With 7 bases removed from V and 6 bases from J, the gap between germline ends came to 14 bases. The CDR3 is made up of 13 amino acids.

The chain links TRBV7-9 to TRBJ2-1, with D maybe TRBD1 (6 bases). V was trimmed by 2 bases and J by 9 bases, leaving 11 bases between them. The germline V gene has CDR1 SEHNR and CDR2 FQNEAQ (reference sequence). This CDR3 has 13 amino acids. As DNA, the CDR3 is TGTGCCAGCAGCTTATGGGGGCGAGCTGAGCAGTTCTTC. Amino acids: CASSLWGRAEQFF.

The J gene is TRBJ2-1, the V gene TRBV9; tentatively, D is TRBD2 (5 bases). The V gene lost 4 bases and the J gene lost 10 bases, with 9 bases spanning the gap. CDR3 length: 11 residues. Germline V gene sequence: CDR1 SGDLS, CDR2 YYNGEE. The DNA of the CDR3 is TGTGCCAGCAGCTCCCAGCGGGAGCAGTTCTTC. It is translated as CASSSQREQFF.

The chain combines TRBV7-9 with TRBJ1-6, with unresolved D. V was trimmed by 3 bases and J by 5 bases, leaving 11 bases between them. The germline V gene encodes CDR1 SEHNR and CDR2 FQNEAQ (reference sequence). The CDR3 has 15 amino acids. The CDR3 sequence: CASSFEGRNNSPLHF. CDR3 bases: TGTGCCAGCAGCTTCGAGGGCAGGAATAATTCACCCCTCCACTTT.

The chain employs TRBV11-3 and TRBJ1-4, with unresolved D. This CDR3 is 14 amino acids long. CDR1 is SGHNT and CDR2 is YENEEA in the germline V gene. Trimming removed 3 bases at V and 7 bases at J, with 12 bases between. The chain's CDR3 is CASSLEGVGEKLFF. The CDR3 DNA follows: TGTGCCAGCAGCTTGGAGGGTGTGGGTGAAAAACTGTTTTTT.